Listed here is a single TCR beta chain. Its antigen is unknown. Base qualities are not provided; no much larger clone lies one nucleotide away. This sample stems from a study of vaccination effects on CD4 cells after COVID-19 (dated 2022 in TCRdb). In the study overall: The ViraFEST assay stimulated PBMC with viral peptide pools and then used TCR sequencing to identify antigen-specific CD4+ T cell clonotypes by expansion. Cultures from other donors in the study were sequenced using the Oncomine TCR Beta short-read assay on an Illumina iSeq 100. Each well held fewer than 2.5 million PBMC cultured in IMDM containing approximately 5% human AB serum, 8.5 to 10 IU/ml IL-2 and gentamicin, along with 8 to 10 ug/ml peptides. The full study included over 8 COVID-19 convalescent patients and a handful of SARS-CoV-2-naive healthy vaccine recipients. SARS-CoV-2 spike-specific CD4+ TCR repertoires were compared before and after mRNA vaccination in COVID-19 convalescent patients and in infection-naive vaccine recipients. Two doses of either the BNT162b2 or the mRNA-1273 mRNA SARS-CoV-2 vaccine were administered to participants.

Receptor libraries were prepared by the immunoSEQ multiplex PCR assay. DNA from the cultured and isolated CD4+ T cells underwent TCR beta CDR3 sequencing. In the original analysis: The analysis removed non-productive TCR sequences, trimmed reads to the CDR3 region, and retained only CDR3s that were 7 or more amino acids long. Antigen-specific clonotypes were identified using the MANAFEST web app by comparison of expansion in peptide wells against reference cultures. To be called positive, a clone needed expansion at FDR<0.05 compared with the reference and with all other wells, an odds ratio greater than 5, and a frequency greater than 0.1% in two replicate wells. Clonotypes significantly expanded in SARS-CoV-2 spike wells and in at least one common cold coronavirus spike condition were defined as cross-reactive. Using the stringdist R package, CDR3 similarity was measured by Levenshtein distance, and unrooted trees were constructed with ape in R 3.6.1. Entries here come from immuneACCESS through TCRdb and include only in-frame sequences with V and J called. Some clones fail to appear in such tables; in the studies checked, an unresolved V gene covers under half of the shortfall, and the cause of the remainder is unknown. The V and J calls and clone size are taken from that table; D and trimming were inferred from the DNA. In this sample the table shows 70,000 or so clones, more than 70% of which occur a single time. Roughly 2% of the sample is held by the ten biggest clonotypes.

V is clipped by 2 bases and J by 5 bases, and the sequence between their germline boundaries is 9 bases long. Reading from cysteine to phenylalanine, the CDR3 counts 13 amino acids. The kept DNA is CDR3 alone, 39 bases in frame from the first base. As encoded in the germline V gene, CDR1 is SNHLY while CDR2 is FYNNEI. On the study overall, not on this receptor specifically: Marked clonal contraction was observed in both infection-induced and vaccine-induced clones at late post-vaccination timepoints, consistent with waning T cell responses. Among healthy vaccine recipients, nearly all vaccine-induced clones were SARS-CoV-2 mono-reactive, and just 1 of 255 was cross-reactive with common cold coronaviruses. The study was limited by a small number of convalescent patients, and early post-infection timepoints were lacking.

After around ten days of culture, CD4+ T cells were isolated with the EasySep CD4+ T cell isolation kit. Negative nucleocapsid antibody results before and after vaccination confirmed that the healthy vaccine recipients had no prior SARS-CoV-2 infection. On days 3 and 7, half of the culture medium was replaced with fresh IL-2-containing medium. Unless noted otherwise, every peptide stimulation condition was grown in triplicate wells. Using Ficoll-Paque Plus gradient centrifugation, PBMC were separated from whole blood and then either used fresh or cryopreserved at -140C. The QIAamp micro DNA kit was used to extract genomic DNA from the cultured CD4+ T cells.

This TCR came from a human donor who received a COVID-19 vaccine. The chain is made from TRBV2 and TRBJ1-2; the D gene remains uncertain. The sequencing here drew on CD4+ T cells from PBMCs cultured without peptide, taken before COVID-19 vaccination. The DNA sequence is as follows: TGTGCCAGCAGTGAAAACAATGGTTATGGCTACACCTTC. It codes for CASSENNGYGYTF.